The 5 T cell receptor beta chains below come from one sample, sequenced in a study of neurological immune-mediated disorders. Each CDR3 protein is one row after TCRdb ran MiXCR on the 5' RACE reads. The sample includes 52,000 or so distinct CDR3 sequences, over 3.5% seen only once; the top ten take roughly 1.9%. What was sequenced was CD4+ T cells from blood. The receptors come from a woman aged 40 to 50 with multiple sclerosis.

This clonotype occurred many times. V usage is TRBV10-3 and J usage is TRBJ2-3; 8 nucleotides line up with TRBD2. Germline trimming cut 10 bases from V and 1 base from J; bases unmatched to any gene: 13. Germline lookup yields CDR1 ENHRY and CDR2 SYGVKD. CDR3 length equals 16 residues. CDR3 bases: TGTGCCACCCAAAGTGGGAGTAGCGGGGGCACAGATACGCAGTATTTT. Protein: CATQSGSSGGTDTQYF.

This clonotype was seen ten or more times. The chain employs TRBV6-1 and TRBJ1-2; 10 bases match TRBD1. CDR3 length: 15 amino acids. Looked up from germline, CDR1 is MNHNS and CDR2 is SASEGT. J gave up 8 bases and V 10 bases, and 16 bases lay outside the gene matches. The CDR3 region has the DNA TGTGCCACCCACCTAGATCGGGACAGGGGAGGGGGCTACACCTTC. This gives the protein CATHLDRDRGGGYTF.

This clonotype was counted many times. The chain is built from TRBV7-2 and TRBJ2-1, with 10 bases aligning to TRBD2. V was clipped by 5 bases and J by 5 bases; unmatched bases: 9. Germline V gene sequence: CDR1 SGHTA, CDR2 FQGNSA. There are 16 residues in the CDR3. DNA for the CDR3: TGTGCCAGCAGCCCCAAATCTAGCGGGGGTAACAATGAGCAGTTCTTC. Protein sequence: CASSPKSSGGNNEQFF.

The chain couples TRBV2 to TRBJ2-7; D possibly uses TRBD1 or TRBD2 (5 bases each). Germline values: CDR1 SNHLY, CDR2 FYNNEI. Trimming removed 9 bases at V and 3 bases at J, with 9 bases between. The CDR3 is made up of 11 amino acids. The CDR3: CARGENYEQYF. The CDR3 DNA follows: TGTGCCAGAGGGGAGAACTACGAGCAGTACTTC.

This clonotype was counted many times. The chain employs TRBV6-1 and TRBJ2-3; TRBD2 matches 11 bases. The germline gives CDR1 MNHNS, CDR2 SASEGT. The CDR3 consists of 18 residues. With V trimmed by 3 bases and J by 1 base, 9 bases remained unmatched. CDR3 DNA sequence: TGTGCCAGCAGTGATTTTCCCGGGACTAGCGGCCGCACAGATACGCAGTATTTT. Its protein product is CASSDFPGTSGRTDTQYF.